Listed below are T cell receptor beta chains from one sample, sequenced in a study of T cell repertoires in cytomegalovirus infection. Using its own MiXCR run on the reads, TCRdb lists one record per CDR3 protein. The repertoire consists of around 710,000 distinct CDR3 sequences, with 25% to 35% occurring once and the leading ten covering under 15%. Their target antigens are unknown. The material was cultured CD8+ T cells from PBMCs, obtained from culture after CMV antigen stimulation. The receptor set was obtained from a human donor in good health (CMV status not recorded). Some clones in this sample may be carry-over from other donors' samples. CDR3s include the opening cysteine and the closing phenylalanine or tryptophan. D genes are given only for firm matches. The size entry is marked missing in some rows and otherwise reads once, few, many or a size class.

v_call	j_call	clone_size	d_call	cdr3_aa	cdr3_nt
TRBV7-9	TRBJ1-6	NA	TRBD1	CASRSGTGNYSPLHF	TGTGCCAGCAGATCCGGGACAGGGAACTATTCACCCCTCCACTTT
TRBV7-2	TRBJ1-5	many	NA	CASSRQHNQPQHF	TGTGCCAGCAGCCGACAGCACAATCAGCCCCAGCATTTT
TRBV6-1	TRBJ1-6	NA	NA	CASIGQPDSPLHF	TGTGCCAGCATTGGACAGCCTGATTCACCCCTCCACTTT
TRBV4-1	TRBJ1-1	NA	NA	CASSLKGLPGTEAFF	TGCGCCAGCAGCCTGAAGGGACTTCCCGGCACTGAAGCTTTCTTT
TRBV27	TRBJ2-1	few	TRBD2	CASSLPGGAWDEQFF	TGTGCCAGCAGCCTACCCGGGGGGGCCTGGGATGAGCAGTTCTTC
TRBV10-3	TRBJ1-3	NA	NA	CATLMGGSGNTIYF	TGTGCCACCCTGATGGGGGGATCGGGAAACACCATATATTTT
TRBV24-1	TRBJ2-1	NA	TRBD1	CATSDATGEGHNEQFF	TGTGCCACCAGTGACGCGACAGGGGAAGGGCACAATGAGCAGTTCTTC
TRBV7-2	TRBJ2-2	few	TRBD1	CASSRATGSNTGELFF	TGTGCCAGCAGCCGCGCGACAGGGTCGAACACCGGGGAGCTGTTTTTT
TRBV6-5	TRBJ2-7	few	TRBD1	CASSRNRGLVHEQYF	TGTGCCAGCAGTCGAAACAGGGGATTAGTGCACGAGCAGTACTTC
TRBV9	TRBJ1-3	few	NA	CASSETGGNTIYF	TGTGCCAGCAGCGAGACAGGTGGAAACACCATATATTTT
TRBV6-2/TRBV6-3	TRBJ1-1	NA	NA	CASSYRRVTPGTEAFF	TGTGCCAGCAGTTACAGGAGGGTCACACCCGGCACTGAAGCTTTCTTT
TRBV27	TRBJ1-2	many	NA	CASSPADGGYTF	TGTGCCAGCAGCCCCGCGGACGGGGGCTACACCTTC
TRBV2	TRBJ1-2	few	NA	CASSGRPSYGYTF	TGTGCCAGTTCAGGGAGACCGAGCTATGGCTACACCTTC
TRBV7-2	TRBJ2-3	many	NA	CASSLERVVLTDTQYF	TGTGCCAGCAGCTTAGAGCGGGTGGTCCTCACAGATACGCAGTATTTT
TRBV6-6	TRBJ1-3	many	TRBD1	CATTLFTWDRGDTIYF	TGTGCCACCACGCTCTTCACCTGGGACAGGGGGGACACCATATATTTT
TRBV14	TRBJ1-1	NA	NA	CASSLLAGASDTEAFF	TGTGCCAGCAGTCTCCTTGCTGGGGCCTCGGACACTGAAGCTTTCTTT
TRBV7-9	TRBJ1-2	NA	TRBD1	CASSQGGSHFGYTF	TGTGCCAGCAGCCAGGGGGGTTCTCACTTTGGCTACACCTTC
TRBV4-3	TRBJ2-2	NA	NA	CASSQVGTWDTGELFF	TGCGCCAGCAGCCAAGTCGGCACCTGGGACACCGGGGAGCTGTTTTTT
TRBV7-3	TRBJ1-2	many	NA	CASSPNGVEADGYTF	TGTGCCAGCAGCCCTAATGGGGTTGAGGCCGATGGCTACACCTTC
TRBV27	TRBJ2-1	NA	TRBD2	CASSLSVRPLAGEYNEQFF	TGTGCCAGCAGTTTATCGGTCCGACCCCTAGCGGGGGAATACAATGAGCAGTTCTTC
TRBV7-9	TRBJ1-5	many	TRBD1	CASTPDRGQQPQHF	TGTGCCAGCACCCCAGACAGGGGGCAACAGCCCCAGCATTTT
TRBV12-3/TRBV12-4	TRBJ2-6	few	NA	CASSLSRDTGSISGANVLTF	TGTGCCAGCAGTTTAAGTCGTGATACAGGGTCGATCTCTGGGGCCAACGTCCTGACTTTC